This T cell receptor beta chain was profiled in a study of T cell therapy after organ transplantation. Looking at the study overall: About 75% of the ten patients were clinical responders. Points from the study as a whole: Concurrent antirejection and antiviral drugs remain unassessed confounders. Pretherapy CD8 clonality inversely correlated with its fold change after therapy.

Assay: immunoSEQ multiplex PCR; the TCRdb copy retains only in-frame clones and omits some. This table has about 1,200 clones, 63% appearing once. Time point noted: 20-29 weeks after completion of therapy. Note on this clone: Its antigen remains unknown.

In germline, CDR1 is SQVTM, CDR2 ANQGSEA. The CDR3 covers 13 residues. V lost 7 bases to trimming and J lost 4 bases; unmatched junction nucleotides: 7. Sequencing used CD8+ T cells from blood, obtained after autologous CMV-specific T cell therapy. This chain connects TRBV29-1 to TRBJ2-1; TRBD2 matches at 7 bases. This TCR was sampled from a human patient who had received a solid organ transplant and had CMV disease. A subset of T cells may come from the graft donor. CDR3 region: CSAGGGPYNEQFF. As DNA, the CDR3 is TGCAGCGCTGGCGGGGGTCCTTACAATGAGCAGTTCTTC.